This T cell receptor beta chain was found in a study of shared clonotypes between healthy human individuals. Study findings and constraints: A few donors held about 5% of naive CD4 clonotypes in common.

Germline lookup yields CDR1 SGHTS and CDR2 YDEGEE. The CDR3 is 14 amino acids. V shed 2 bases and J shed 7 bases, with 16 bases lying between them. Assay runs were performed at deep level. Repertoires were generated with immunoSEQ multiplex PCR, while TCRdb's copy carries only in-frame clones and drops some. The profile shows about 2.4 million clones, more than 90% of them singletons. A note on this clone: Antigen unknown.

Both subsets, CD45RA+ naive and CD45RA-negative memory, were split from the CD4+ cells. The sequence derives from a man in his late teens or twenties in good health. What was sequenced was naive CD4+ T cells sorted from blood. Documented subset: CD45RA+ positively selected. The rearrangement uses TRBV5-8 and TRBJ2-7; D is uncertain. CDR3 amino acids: CASSLFGQLGEQYF. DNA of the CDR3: TGTGCCAGCAGCTTATTTGGGCAACTGGGGGAGCAGTACTTC.